The rows below give T cell receptor beta chains drawn from one sample of a study of T cells in Graves' hyperthyroidism and ophthalmopathy. Each CDR3 protein is one row after TCRdb ran MiXCR on the multiplex PCR reads. The table has roughly 420,000 distinct CDR3 sequences, approximately 15% seen once. The sample consisted of blood. Source of these receptors: a woman aged 18-35 years with Graves' hyperthyroidism. Both conserved end residues are part of each CDR3. D genes are given only for firm matches. Clone size is not always given. Where it is, it says once, few, many or a class for expanded clones.

>TRBV20-1|-|TRBJ2-5|many
CSALDGRVGETQYF
TGCAGTGCCCTCGACGGAAGGGTGGGGGAGACCCAGTACTTC
>TRBV28|-|TRBJ1-2|many
CASSFEERGYTF
TGTGCCAGCAGTTTTGAGGAGAGAGGCTACACCTTC
>TRBV19|-|TRBJ1-2|few
CASRRAAGNYGYTF
TGTGCCAGTAGAAGGGCGGCGGGAAACTATGGCTACACCTTC
>TRBV6-1|-|TRBJ1-2|-
CASSPHINYGYTF
TGTGCCAGCAGCCCCCACATTAACTATGGCTACACCTTC
>TRBV7-9|-|TRBJ2-2|few
CASSLRFSDGELFF
TGTGCCAGCAGCTTAAGGTTTAGCGACGGGGAGCTGTTTTTT
>TRBV5-6|-|TRBJ2-2|-
CASSLIGRSGTGELFF
TGTGCCAGCAGCTTGATCGGGAGAAGTGGCACCGGGGAGCTGTTTTTT
>TRBV4-3|TRBD2|TRBJ2-1|-
CASSSGLRGNEQFF
TGCGCCAGCAGCTCGGGACTAAGGGGCAATGAGCAGTTCTTC
>TRBV30|-|TRBJ1-1|many
CAWSVRGTVNTEAFF
TGTGCCTGGAGTGTACGTGGGACGGTGAACACTGAAGCTTTCTTT
>TRBV18|-|TRBJ1-4|-
CASSPMGATNEKLFF
TGTGCCAGCTCACCGATGGGGGCAACTAATGAAAAACTGTTTTTT
>TRBV30|-|TRBJ2-7|many
CAWSVLYEQYF
TGTGCCTGGAGTGTACTTTACGAGCAGTACTTC
>TRBV9|-|TRBJ1-3|-
CASSTGTSPGNTIYF
TGTGCCAGCTCCACAGGGACCTCCCCTGGAAACACCATATATTTT
>TRBV27|TRBD2|TRBJ2-2|-
CASSRPGLAGTGKLFF
TGTGCCAGCAGTCGTCCCGGCCTAGCGGGCACCGGGAAGCTGTTTTTT
>TRBV12-3/TRBV12-4|-|TRBJ1-5|many
CASTRGNQPQHF
TGTGCCAGCACTCGGGGGAATCAGCCCCAGCATTTT
>TRBV5-6|TRBD2|TRBJ2-7|many
CASSPTSGYEQYF
TGTGCCAGCAGTCCGACTAGCGGCTACGAGCAGTACTTC